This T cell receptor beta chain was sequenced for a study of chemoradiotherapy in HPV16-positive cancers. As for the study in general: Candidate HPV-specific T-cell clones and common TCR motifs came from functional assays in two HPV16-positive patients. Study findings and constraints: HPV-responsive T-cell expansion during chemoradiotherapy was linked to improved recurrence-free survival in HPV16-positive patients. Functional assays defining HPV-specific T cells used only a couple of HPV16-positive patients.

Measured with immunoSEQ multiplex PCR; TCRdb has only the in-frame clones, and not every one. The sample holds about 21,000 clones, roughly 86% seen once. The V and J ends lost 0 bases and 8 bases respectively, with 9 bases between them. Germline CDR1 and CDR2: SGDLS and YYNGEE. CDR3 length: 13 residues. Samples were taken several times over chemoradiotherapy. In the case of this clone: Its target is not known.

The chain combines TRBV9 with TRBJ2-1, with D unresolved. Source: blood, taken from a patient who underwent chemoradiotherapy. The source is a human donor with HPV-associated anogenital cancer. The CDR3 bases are TGTGCCAGCAGCGTAGGCGAAGTCCATGAGCAGTTCTTC. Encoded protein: CASSVGEVHEQFF.